The clone carrying this TCR beta chain was detected many times. No antigen is known for it. This may arise from a read error, as a much more abundant clone is one base away. For the second PCR, which ran for about 7 to 12 cycles, a sample-barcoded 5' primer and a J-beta primer mix were used. TCRdb re-analysed the 5' RACE reads in MiXCR, keeping a single row per CDR3 protein. Of about a million distinct CDR3 sequences in the sample, about 48% were seen once. The data originate from a study of blood T cells in healthy people across ages. Study results and limitations: Donors of long life had a larger count of naive CD4+ cells and greater diversity than aged donors. Estimates based on one million T cells were treated as lower bounds.

Healthy Caucasian individuals from Russia aged about 6 to 95 served as donors. This clonotype originated in a man younger than 45 in good health. The material sequenced was blood.

DNA of the CDR3: TGTGCCAGCAGCTCCGCGCGGCCCCAGGGCACGCAGTATTTT. Translation gives CASSSARPQGTQYF. The chain joins TRBV7-2 to TRBJ2-3; D is possibly TRBD1 (5 bases). Germline V gives CDR1 SGHTA, CDR2 FQGNSA. Trimming left V 4 bases short and J 9 bases short, with 17 bases between. The CDR3 is made up of 14 amino acids.